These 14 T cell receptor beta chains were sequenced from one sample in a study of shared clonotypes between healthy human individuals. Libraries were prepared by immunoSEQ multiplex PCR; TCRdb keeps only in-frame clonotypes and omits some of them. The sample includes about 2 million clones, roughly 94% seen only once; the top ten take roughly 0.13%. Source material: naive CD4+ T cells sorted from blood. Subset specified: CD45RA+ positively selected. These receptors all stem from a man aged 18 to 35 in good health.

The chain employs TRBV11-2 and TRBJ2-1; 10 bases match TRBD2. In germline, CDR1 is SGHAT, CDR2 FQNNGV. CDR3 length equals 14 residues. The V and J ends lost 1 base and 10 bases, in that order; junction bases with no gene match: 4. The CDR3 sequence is CASSLGLLAGEQFF. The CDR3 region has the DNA TGTGCCAGCAGCTTAGGCCTACTAGCGGGGGAGCAGTTCTTC. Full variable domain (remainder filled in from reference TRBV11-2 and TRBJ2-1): EAGVAQSPRYKIIEKRQSVAFWCNPISGHATLYWYQQILGQGPKLLIQFQNNGVVDDSQLPKDRFSAERLKGVDSTLKIQPAKLEDSAVYLCASSLGLLAGEQFFGPGTRLTVL.

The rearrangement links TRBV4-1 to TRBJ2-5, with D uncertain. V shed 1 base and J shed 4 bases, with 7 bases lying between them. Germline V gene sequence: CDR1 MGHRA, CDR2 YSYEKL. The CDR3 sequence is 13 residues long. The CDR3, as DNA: TGCGCCAGCAGCCAAGTTCCGGGAGAGACCCAGTACTTC. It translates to CASSQVPGETQYF.

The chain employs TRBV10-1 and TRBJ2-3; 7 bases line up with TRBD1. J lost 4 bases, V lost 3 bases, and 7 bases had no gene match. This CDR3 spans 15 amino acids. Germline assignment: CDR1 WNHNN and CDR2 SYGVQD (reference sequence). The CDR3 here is CASSDSGTVSDTQYF. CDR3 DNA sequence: TGCGCCAGCAGTGATAGTGGGACAGTTTCAGATACGCAGTATTTT.

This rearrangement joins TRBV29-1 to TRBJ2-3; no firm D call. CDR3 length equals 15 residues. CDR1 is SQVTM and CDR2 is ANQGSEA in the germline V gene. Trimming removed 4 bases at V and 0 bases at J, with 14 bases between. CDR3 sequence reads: CSVVTLDPSTDTQYF. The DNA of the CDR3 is TGCAGCGTTGTGACGTTAGACCCCAGCACAGATACGCAGTATTTT.

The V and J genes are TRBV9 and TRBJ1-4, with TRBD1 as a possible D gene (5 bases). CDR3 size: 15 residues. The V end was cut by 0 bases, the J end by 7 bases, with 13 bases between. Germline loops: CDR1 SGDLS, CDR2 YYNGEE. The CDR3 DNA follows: TGTGCCAGCAGCGTAGGAACAGGTAAAGGTGAAAAACTGTTTTTT. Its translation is CASSVGTGKGEKLFF.

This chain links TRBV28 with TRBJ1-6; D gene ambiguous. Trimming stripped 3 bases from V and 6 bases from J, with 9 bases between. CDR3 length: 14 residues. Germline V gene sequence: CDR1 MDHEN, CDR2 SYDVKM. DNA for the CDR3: TGTGCCAGCAGTTTGGAAAGGTTTAATTCACCCCTCCACTTT. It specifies CASSLERFNSPLHF.

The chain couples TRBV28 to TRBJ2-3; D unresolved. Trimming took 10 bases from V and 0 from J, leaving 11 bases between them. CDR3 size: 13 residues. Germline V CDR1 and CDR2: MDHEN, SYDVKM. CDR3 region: CATTGSSTDTQYF. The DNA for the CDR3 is TGTGCCACTACGGGTTCGAGCACAGATACGCAGTATTTT.

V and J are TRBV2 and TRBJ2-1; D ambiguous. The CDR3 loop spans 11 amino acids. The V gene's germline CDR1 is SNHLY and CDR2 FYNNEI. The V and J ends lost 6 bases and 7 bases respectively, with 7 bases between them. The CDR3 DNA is TGTGCCAGCAGCAACGGGAATGAGCAGTTCTTC. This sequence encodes CASSNGNEQFF.

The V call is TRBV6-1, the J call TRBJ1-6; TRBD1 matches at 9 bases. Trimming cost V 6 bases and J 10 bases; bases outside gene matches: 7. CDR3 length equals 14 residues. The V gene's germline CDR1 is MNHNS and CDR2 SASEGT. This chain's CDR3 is CASRAGTGNSPLHF. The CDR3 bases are TGTGCCAGCAGGGCCGGGACAGGGAACTCACCCCTCCACTTT.

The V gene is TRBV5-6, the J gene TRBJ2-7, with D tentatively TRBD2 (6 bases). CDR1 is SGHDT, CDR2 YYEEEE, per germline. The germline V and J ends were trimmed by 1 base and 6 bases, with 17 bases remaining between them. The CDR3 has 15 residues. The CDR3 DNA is TGTGCCAGCAGCTTGCTGGGGGGTGGGGAATTCGAGCAGTACTTC. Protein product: CASSLLGGGEFEQYF.

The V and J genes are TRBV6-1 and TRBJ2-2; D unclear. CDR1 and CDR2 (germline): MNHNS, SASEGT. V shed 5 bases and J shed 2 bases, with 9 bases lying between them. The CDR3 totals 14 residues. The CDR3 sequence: CASSRKGNTGELFF. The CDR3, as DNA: TGTGCCAGCAGTAGAAAGGGTAACACCGGGGAGCTGTTTTTT.

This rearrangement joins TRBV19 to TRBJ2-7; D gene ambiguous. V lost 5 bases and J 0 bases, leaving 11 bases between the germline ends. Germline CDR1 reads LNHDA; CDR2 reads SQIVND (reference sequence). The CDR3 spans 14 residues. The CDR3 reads CASSSDMISYEQYF. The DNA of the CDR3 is TGTGCCAGTAGTTCCGACATGATCTCCTACGAGCAGTACTTC.

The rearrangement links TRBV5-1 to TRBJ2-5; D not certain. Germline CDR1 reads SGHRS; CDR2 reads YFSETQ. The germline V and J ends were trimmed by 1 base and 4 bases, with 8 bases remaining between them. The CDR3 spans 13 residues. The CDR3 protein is CASSLTSRETQYF. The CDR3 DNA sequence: TGCGCCAGCAGCTTGACCAGTCGAGAGACCCAGTACTTC.

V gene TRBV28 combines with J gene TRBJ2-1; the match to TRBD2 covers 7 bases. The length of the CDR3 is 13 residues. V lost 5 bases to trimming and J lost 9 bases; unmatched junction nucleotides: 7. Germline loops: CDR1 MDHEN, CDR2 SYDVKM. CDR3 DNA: TGTGCCAGCAGTGCTCCTCCGGGGGGTGAGCAGTTCTTC. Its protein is CASSAPPGGEQFF.